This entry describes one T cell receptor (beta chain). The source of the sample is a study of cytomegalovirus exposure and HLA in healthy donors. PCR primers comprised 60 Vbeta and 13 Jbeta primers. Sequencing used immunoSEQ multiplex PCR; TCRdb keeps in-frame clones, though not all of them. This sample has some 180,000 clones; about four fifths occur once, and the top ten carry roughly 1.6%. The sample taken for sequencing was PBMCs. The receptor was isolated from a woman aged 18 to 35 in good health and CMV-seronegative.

The CDR3 bases are TGTGCCTGGAGACCGGGACAGGGGGCTTTTGAGACCCAGTACTTC. Protein sequence: CAWRPGQGAFETQYF. The chain combines TRBV30 with TRBJ2-5, with 12 bases identical to TRBD1. The CDR3 sequence is 15 residues long. Germline V lookup: CDR1 GTSNPN, CDR2 SVGIG (reference sequence). V lost 3 bases to trimming and J lost 5 bases; unmatched junction nucleotides: 7.